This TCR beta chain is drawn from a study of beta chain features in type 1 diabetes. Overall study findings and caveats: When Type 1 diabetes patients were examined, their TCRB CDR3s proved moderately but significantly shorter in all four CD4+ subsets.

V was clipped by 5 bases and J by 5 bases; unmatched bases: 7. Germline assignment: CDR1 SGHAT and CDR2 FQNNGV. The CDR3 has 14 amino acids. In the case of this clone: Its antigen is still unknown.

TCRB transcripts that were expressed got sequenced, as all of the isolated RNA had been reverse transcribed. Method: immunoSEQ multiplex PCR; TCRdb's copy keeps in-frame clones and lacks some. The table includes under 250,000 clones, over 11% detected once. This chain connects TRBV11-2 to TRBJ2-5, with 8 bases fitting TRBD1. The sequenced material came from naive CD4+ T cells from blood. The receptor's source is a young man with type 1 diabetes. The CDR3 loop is CASSIGQGGETQYF. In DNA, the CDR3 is TGTGCCAGCAGCATCGGACAGGGCGGGGAGACCCAGTACTTC.